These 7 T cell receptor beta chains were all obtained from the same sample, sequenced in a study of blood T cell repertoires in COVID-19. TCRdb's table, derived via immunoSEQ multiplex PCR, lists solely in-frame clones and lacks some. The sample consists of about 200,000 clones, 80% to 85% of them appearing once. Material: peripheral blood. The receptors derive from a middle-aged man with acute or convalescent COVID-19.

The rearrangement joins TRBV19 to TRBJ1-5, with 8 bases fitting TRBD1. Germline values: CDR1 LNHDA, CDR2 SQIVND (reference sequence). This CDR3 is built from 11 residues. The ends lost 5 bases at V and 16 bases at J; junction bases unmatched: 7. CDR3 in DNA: TGTGCCAGTAGTGGCAGGACAGGGTTACATTTT. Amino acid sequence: CASSGRTGLHF.

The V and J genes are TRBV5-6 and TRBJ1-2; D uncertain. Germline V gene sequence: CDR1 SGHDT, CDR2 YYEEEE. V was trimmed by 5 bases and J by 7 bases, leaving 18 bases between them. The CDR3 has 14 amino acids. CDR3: CASSRPFQALGYTF. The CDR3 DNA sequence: TGTGCCAGCAGTAGACCCTTCCAGGCACTTGGCTACACCTTC.

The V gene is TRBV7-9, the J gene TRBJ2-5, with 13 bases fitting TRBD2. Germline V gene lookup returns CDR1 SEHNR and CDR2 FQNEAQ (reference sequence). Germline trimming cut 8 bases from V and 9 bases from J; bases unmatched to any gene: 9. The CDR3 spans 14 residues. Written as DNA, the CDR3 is TGTGCCAGCGGACTAGCGGGAGTGGTCGAGGCCCAGTACTTC. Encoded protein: CASGLAGVVEAQYF.

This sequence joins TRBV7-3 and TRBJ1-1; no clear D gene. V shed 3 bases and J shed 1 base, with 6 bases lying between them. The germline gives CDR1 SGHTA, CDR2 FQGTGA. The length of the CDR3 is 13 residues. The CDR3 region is CASSFTSNTEAFF. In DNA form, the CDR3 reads TGTGCCAGCAGCTTTACATCGAACACTGAAGCTTTCTTT. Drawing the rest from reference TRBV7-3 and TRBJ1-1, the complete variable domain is GAGVSQTPSNKVTEKGKYVELRCDPISGHTALYWYRQSLGQGPEFLIYFQGTGAADDSGLPNDRFFAVRPEGSVSTLKIQRTERGDSAVYLCASSFTSNTEAFFGQGTRLTVV.

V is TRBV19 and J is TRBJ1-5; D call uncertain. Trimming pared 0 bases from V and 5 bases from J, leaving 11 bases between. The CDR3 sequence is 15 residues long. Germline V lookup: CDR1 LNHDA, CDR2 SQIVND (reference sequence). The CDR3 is CASSIDLRGYQPQHF. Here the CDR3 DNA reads TGTGCCAGTAGTATAGATCTTCGGGGTTATCAGCCCCAGCATTTT.

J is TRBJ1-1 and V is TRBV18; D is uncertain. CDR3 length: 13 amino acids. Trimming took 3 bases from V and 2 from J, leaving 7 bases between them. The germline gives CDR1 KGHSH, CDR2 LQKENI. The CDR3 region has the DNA TGTGCCAGCTCACCGCAGGTTAACACTGAAGCTTTCTTT. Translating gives CASSPQVNTEAFF.

CDR3 loop: CASSSTPLAGAREEQFF. CDR3 bases: TGTGCCAGCAGCTCGACACCGCTAGCGGGAGCTCGGGAAGAGCAGTTCTTC. The chain links TRBV11-3 to TRBJ2-1, with TRBD2 identical over 10 bases. The CDR3 runs 17 residues. CDR1 SGHNT and CDR2 YENEEA come from the germline V gene. The trim removed 4 bases at V and 10 bases at J, leaving 16 bases unmatched.